One T cell receptor (beta chain) is described in this entry. Its target is unknown. Germline CDR1 is SGHNT and CDR2 is YENEEA. The junction had 7 bases not matched to a gene; V was cut back by 4 bases and J by 2 bases. The CDR3 covers 15 residues. The record originates from a study of cytomegalovirus exposure and HLA in healthy donors. Whole-study results and caveats: Because they were indistinguishable, some V segments, including TRBV6-2 and TRBV6-3, were excluded. An Asian-associated ancestry cluster reportedly showed fewer N-insertions than the roughly 700-donor mean in a later analysis.

60 Vbeta and 13 Jbeta primers were used in PCR. In the original processing: The authors later counted 75 million to 90 million unique TCR beta chains, roughly 10 million of them shared. Some clones are missing from TCRdb's copy, which holds only in-frame ones; the method was immunoSEQ multiplex PCR. D and trimming come from the DNA, and the V and J calls and clone size come from that table. The data contain roughly 70,000 clones, 74% of them singletons. This sequence originates from a human donor in good health. The sequenced sample consisted of PBMCs. This rearrangement joins TRBV11-3 to TRBJ2-7, with TRBD1 matching over 8 bases. CDR3: CASSSGQGETYEQYF. The CDR3 DNA reads as TGTGCCAGCAGCTCCGGACAGGGAGAGACCTACGAGCAGTACTTC.